The TCR beta chain under discussion was sequenced for a study of CD8 T cells in ankylosing spondylitis. A quantitative 5'-RACE method, one with molecular barcodes, was used to make TCR beta libraries. A single record per CDR3 protein comes from TCRdb applying MiXCR to the 5' RACE reads. The table has approximately 300,000 distinct CDR3 sequences, 6.5% to 10% seen once. This clonotype was counted ten times or more. Its antigen is unknown. General observations from the study: Seemingly distinctive of ankylosing spondylitis blood was a TCR beta motif formed by eight highly homologous variants. Within matched ankylosing spondylitis synovial fluid, disease-linked clones were reportedly significantly enriched. CD8+ cells made up the disease-linked clones, which were relatively rare in peripheral blood. Previously reported in reactive arthritis synovial fluid and blood were some of the motif variants.

This CDR3 is 14 amino acids long. V gave up 5 bases and J gave up 3 bases, with 11 bases separating them. In germline, CDR1 is KGHDR, CDR2 SFDVKD. The specimen sequenced was blood, either unsorted or a sorted T cell fraction (not recorded which). This receptor was taken from a male donor with ankylosing spondylitis. The J gene is TRBJ2-3, the V gene TRBV24-1; unclear D gene. The CDR3 bases are TGTGCCACCAGTGTTAGCTTTGATACAGATACGCAGTATTTT. Its protein is CATSVSFDTDTQYF.